The rows below give T cell receptor beta chains drawn from one sample of a study of CD8 T cells in ankylosing spondylitis. TCRdb re-called the 5' RACE reads with MiXCR, one entry per CDR3 protein. The table has hundreds of thousands of distinct CDR3 sequences, around 25% seen once; the top ten hold approximately 6.6%. Sequenced sample: blood, either unsorted or a sorted T cell fraction (not recorded which). These receptors were obtained from a male donor with ankylosing spondylitis or in good health (not recorded which). Both conserved end residues are part of each CDR3. The order of the fields is CDR3 DNA, CDR3 protein, D gene, clone size, V gene, J gene. D genes are given only for firm matches. Some rows have no size entry. The others give once, few or many, or a class for an expanded clone.

DNA: TGCAGTGCTAGGGCATCGCGGTCGAACACTGAAGCTTTCTTT; CDR3: CSARASRSNTEAFF; D: NA; size: NA; V: TRBV20-1; J: TRBJ1-1
DNA: TGTGCCACCAGCAGTTCCTCGCGGCCCGCGGGGGAGCAGTTCTTC; CDR3: CATSSSSRPAGEQFF; D: NA; size: NA; V: TRBV15; J: TRBJ2-1
DNA: TGTGCCAGCAGCCCTTGGGACAGGAGCTCCCACGAGCAGTACTTC; CDR3: CASSPWDRSSHEQYF; D: TRBD1; size: NA; V: TRBV7-2; J: TRBJ2-7
DNA: TGCAGCGCCTACAGCCTCCAGGAAAGGTCCTACAATGAGCAGTTCTTC; CDR3: CSAYSLQERSYNEQFF; D: NA; size: NA; V: TRBV29-1; J: TRBJ2-1
DNA: TGCAGTGCTCTTCCACGGACTAGCGGGCCGACAGATACGCAGTATTTT; CDR3: CSALPRTSGPTDTQYF; D: TRBD2; size: NA; V: TRBV20-1; J: TRBJ2-3
DNA: TGCAGCGTTGCAGGGGGCGGCGATCAGCCCCAGCATTTT; CDR3: CSVAGGGDQPQHF; D: TRBD1; size: few; V: TRBV29-1; J: TRBJ1-5
DNA: TGCAGCGTTGCGGGGAAGAACACTGAAGCTTTCTTT; CDR3: CSVAGKNTEAFF; D: NA; size: many; V: TRBV29-1; J: TRBJ1-1
DNA: TGTGCCAGCAGTCCCCAGGGACTAGAAACAGATACGCAGTATTTT; CDR3: CASSPQGLETDTQYF; D: TRBD2; size: many; V: TRBV12-3/TRBV12-4; J: TRBJ2-3
DNA: TGCAGTGCTAGAGGGGAGAATGAGCAGTTCTTC; CDR3: CSARGENEQFF; D: NA; size: NA; V: TRBV20-1; J: TRBJ2-1
DNA: TGCAGTGCTAGAATTGTACGGCGGGAAAGCACAGATACGCAGTATTTT; CDR3: CSARIVRRESTDTQYF; D: NA; size: NA; V: TRBV20-1; J: TRBJ2-3
DNA: TGTGCCAGCAGTGAAAACCGAGACACCGAGGGTACGCAGTATTTT; CDR3: CASSENRDTEGTQYF; D: NA; size: many; V: TRBV2; J: TRBJ2-3
DNA: TGCGCCAGCAGCCAAGTTGCAGGGTGGGGATCCTACGAGCAGTACTTC; CDR3: CASSQVAGWGSYEQYF; D: NA; size: NA; V: TRBV4-3; J: TRBJ2-7
DNA: TGTGCCAGCAGCCGGACGCGGAGCTCCTATAATTCACCCCTCCACTTT; CDR3: CASSRTRSSYNSPLHF; D: NA; size: many; V: TRBV5-4; J: TRBJ1-6
DNA: TGTGCCAGCAGCAGCACCCACAATGAGCAGTTCTTC; CDR3: CASSSTHNEQFF; D: NA; size: many; V: TRBV6-2/TRBV6-3; J: TRBJ2-1
DNA: TGCAGTGCTAGAGGGGGACAGGGATGGTCCTACGAGCAGTACTTC; CDR3: CSARGGQGWSYEQYF; D: TRBD1; size: NA; V: TRBV20-1; J: TRBJ2-7
DNA: TGCGCCAGCAGTGAGTTTTTGTCCGGGGAGCTGTTTTTT; CDR3: CASSEFLSGELFF; D: NA; size: many; V: TRBV10-1; J: TRBJ2-2
DNA: TGCAGTGCCGACAATCAGAGACAGGGATCTTTTGGCTACACCTTC; CDR3: CSADNQRQGSFGYTF; D: TRBD1; size: many; V: TRBV20-1; J: TRBJ1-2
DNA: TGTGCCAGCAGCCCTTACCCCGGACAGGGTGGTACCGGGGAGCTGTTTTTT; CDR3: CASSPYPGQGGTGELFF; D: TRBD1; size: few; V: TRBV28; J: TRBJ2-2
DNA: TGTGCCAGCAGCTTGTACGGGGCCAACGTCCTGACTTTC; CDR3: CASSLYGANVLTF; D: NA; size: few; V: TRBV7-3; J: TRBJ2-6
DNA: TGTGCCAGCAGTCGGACTCCCGGACTAGCGGGAGCCGAGCAGTACTTC; CDR3: CASSRTPGLAGAEQYF; D: TRBD2; size: NA; V: TRBV6-1; J: TRBJ2-7
DNA: TGCAGTGCTAGAGTTGTAGGGGGCAGAGGACAGCCCCAGCATTTT; CDR3: CSARVVGGRGQPQHF; D: TRBD1; size: few; V: TRBV20-1; J: TRBJ1-5
DNA: TGTGCCATCAGCCGACAGGTGAACACTGAAGCTTTCTTT; CDR3: CAISRQVNTEAFF; D: NA; size: NA; V: TRBV10-3; J: TRBJ1-1
DNA: TGCAGTGCTAGAGCCAATACAGGGTCTCTCACTGAAGCTTTCTTT; CDR3: CSARANTGSLTEAFF; D: NA; size: few; V: TRBV20-1; J: TRBJ1-1
DNA: TGTGCCAGCAGCTTAGTTGGTCGAGAAATGGATACGCAGTATTTT; CDR3: CASSLVGREMDTQYF; D: NA; size: few; V: TRBV11-2; J: TRBJ2-3
DNA: TGTGCCAGCAGTTTACAGACTACATCCTACAATGAGCAGTTCTTC; CDR3: CASSLQTTSYNEQFF; D: NA; size: few; V: TRBV6-5; J: TRBJ2-1
DNA: TGCAGCGTTGGGGGGGACACTGAAGCTTTCTTT; CDR3: CSVGGDTEAFF; D: NA; size: many; V: TRBV29-1; J: TRBJ1-1
DNA: TGTGCCAGCAGCCCCGGGCAGGCCAATCAGCCCCAGCATTTT; CDR3: CASSPGQANQPQHF; D: NA; size: NA; V: TRBV7-2; J: TRBJ1-5
DNA: TGTGCCAGCAGCGTAAAAATGAGACGCCACCTAGCCCAGTACTTC; CDR3: CASSVKMRRHLAQYF; D: NA; size: NA; V: TRBV9; J: TRBJ2-5
DNA: TGTGCCAGCAGTTTAGGGGGGACGGCTTTCTTT; CDR3: CASSLGGTAFF; D: NA; size: NA; V: TRBV12-3/TRBV12-4; J: TRBJ1-1
DNA: TGCAGTGCCGACCGGAGCGGGACGAACACCGGGGAGCTGTTTTTT; CDR3: CSADRSGTNTGELFF; D: TRBD2; size: NA; V: TRBV20-1; J: TRBJ2-2
DNA: TGTGCCAGCAGTTCGGACAGGGGGTACTACGAGCAGTACTTC; CDR3: CASSSDRGYYEQYF; D: TRBD1; size: few; V: TRBV7-2; J: TRBJ2-7
DNA: TGCGCCAGCAGCCCGCTTGGGGGTAAAGGGGGTTTCGACATTCAGTACTTC; CDR3: CASSPLGGKGGFDIQYF; D: NA; size: NA; V: TRBV5-1; J: TRBJ2-4
DNA: TGCGCCAGCAGCATACAGGGGGCGTTTCACAATGAGCAGTTCTTC; CDR3: CASSIQGAFHNEQFF; D: TRBD1; size: NA; V: TRBV5-1; J: TRBJ2-1
DNA: TGCAGTGCCCGGCTAGCGTTAGCCAAAAACATTCAGTACTTC; CDR3: CSARLALAKNIQYF; D: NA; size: NA; V: TRBV20-1; J: TRBJ2-4
DNA: TGTGCCAGCAGTTACGGGAGGGCCGGAAATGAGCAGTTCTTC; CDR3: CASSYGRAGNEQFF; D: TRBD2; size: NA; V: TRBV6-5; J: TRBJ2-1
DNA: TGCAGTGCTAGAGAAGTTGGCGGGAGTCCCCATGAGCAGTTCTTC; CDR3: CSAREVGGSPHEQFF; D: TRBD2; size: NA; V: TRBV20-1; J: TRBJ2-1
DNA: TGTGCCAGCAGTGAAAGGTTCCGGGGGCTTGCTTTCTTT; CDR3: CASSERFRGLAFF; D: NA; size: many; V: TRBV2; J: TRBJ1-1
DNA: TGTGCCATACAACAGGGTACCGGGGAGCTGTTTTTT; CDR3: CAIQQGTGELFF; D: NA; size: many; V: TRBV10-3; J: TRBJ2-2
DNA: TGCAGTGCTAGAGATTTCGGGCTAGCGGAAGCCCTCGGGTATGAGCAGTTCTTC; CDR3: CSARDFGLAEALGYEQFF; D: TRBD2; size: NA; V: TRBV20-1; J: TRBJ2-1
DNA: TGCAGCGTTGGGACTAGCGGGAGTTACGAGCAGTACTTC; CDR3: CSVGTSGSYEQYF; D: TRBD2; size: many; V: TRBV29-1; J: TRBJ2-7
DNA: TGCGCCAGCAGCCAGGCAGGCGGCTCCTATAATTCACCCCTCCACTTT; CDR3: CASSQAGGSYNSPLHF; D: NA; size: many; V: TRBV4-3; J: TRBJ1-6
DNA: TGTGCCAGCAGTTACGAGAGACTGAACACTGAAGCTTTCTTT; CDR3: CASSYERLNTEAFF; D: NA; size: many; V: TRBV6-5; J: TRBJ1-1
DNA: TGCAGTGCTAGATTCCCCGGGACTACCCAAAATGAGCAGTTCTTC; CDR3: CSARFPGTTQNEQFF; D: TRBD2; size: many; V: TRBV20-1; J: TRBJ2-1
DNA: TGCAGTGGTAATCGCGGAACCTCGGGCTATGGCTACACCTTC; CDR3: CSGNRGTSGYGYTF; D: NA; size: NA; V: TRBV20-1; J: TRBJ1-2
DNA: TGCAGTGCTAGAGATTCCGGCAGGGTGGGAGAGACCCAGTACTTC; CDR3: CSARDSGRVGETQYF; D: NA; size: few; V: TRBV20-1; J: TRBJ2-5
DNA: TGCGCCAGCAGCCAAGAGATTAACAGCAAAAACATTCAGTACTTC; CDR3: CASSQEINSKNIQYF; D: NA; size: few; V: TRBV4-3; J: TRBJ2-4
DNA: TGTGCCAGCAGTTTAGCTTCTGGACAGCCCCAGCATTTT; CDR3: CASSLASGQPQHF; D: NA; size: many; V: TRBV12-3/TRBV12-4; J: TRBJ1-5
DNA: TGTGCCAGCAGTTACGGGAGTGGTTCCCAGTATTTT; CDR3: CASSYGSGSQYF; D: NA; size: few; V: TRBV6-5; J: TRBJ2-3
DNA: TGCAGTGCCACTCACGGAATCGAGGGACGGTACGAGCAGTACTTC; CDR3: CSATHGIEGRYEQYF; D: NA; size: many; V: TRBV20-1; J: TRBJ2-7